In its sample, the clone carrying this T cell receptor beta chain was seen a few times. This specimen includes other DNA sequences encoding the same CDR3. These data belong to a study of blood T cell repertoires in COVID-19. Looking at the study overall: The study drew acute and convalescent COVID-19 samples from the United States, Italy and Spain.

This CDR3 spans 11 amino acids. The germline V gene encodes CDR1 SEHNR and CDR2 FQNEAQ (reference sequence). Between the trimmed V and J ends, which lost 5 bases and 0 bases, there was a span of 2 bases. Assay used: immunoSEQ multiplex PCR; TCRdb lists only in-frame clones, some missing. This table holds approximately 220,000 clones, around 91% found once. In assigning cohorts, the study relied on participant-reported clinical history. This TCR derives from a woman younger than 30 in a cohort exposed to, infected with or recovered from COVID-19 (not recorded which). The source material was PBMCs or T cells enriched from blood (not recorded which). The chain links TRBV7-9 to TRBJ2-7; D remains unclear. CDR3 residues: CASSLSYEQYF. CDR3 coding DNA: TGTGCCAGCAGCCTCTCCTACGAGCAGTACTTC.